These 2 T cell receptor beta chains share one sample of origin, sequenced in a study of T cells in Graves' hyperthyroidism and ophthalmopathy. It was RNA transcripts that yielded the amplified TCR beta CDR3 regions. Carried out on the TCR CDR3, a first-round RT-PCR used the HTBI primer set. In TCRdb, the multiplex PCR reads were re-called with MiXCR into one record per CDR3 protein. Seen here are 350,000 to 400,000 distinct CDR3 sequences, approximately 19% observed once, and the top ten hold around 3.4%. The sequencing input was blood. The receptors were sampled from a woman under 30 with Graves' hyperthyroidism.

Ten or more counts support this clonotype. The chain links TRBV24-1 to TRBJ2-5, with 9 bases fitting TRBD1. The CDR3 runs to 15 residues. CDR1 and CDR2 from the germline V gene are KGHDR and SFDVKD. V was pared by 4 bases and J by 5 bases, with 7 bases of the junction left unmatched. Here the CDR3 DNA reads TGTGCCACCAGTGAAGGACAGGGGCGGAGGGAGACCCAGTACTTC. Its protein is CATSEGQGRRETQYF.

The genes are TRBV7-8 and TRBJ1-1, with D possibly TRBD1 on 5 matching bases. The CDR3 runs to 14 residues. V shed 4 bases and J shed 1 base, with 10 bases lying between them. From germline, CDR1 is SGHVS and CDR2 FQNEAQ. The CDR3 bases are TGTGCCAGCAGCTATCTCGACAGGAACACTGAAGCTTTCTTT. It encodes CASSYLDRNTEAFF.